This T cell receptor beta chain emerged from a study of blood T cell repertoires in COVID-19. Study summary: T cells, B-cell-depleted T cells, or PBMCs provided the cDNA or gDNA that served as material.

V was clipped by 10 bases and J by 3 bases, with 18 bases between them. The CDR3 consists of 14 residues. Germline CDR1 LNHDA, CDR2 SQIVND (reference sequence). The method was immunoSEQ multiplex PCR; TCRdb's version includes in-frame clones alone and lacks a portion of them. This sample has 100,000 to 150,000 clones, with about 78% found just once. Sequencing was done on a sample of peripheral blood. This rearrangement joins TRBV19 to TRBJ1-2; no reliable D call. The TCR comes from a man in his sixties or seventies with acute or convalescent COVID-19. CDR3 loop: CANDNLDLDYGYTF. CDR3 bases: TGTGCCAATGACAATCTGGATCTGGACTATGGCTACACCTTC.